One and the same sample provided the 16 T cell receptor beta chains below, sequenced in a study of shared clonotypes between healthy human individuals. Profiling relied on immunoSEQ multiplex PCR, and the TCRdb table lists in-frame clones only, not all of them. The sample includes 2 million to 2.5 million clones, over 85% of them seen just once. Sequenced sample: naive CD4+ T cells from PBMCs. Regarding subset: CD45RA+ positively selected. The receptor source for this set is a man between 18 and 29 years old in good health. Some clones in this sample may be carry-over from other donors' samples.

This sequence joins TRBV27 and TRBJ2-1; 11 nucleotides align to TRBD2. V trimming: 5 bases; J trimming: 1 base; junction bases outside the gene matches: 7. This CDR3 has 17 residues. Germline assignment: CDR1 MNHEY and CDR2 SMNVEV (reference sequence). The CDR3, as DNA: TGTGCCAGCAGTCTCATAGCGGGAGGGGGGTCCTACAATGAGCAGTTCTTC. It codes for CASSLIAGGGSYNEQFF.

This clone appeared once. The chain uses TRBV5-4 and TRBJ1-2, with unresolved D. This CDR3 has 14 amino acids. Germline CDR1 SGHNT, CDR2 YYREEE (reference sequence). Trimming cost V 0 bases and J 0 bases, with 6 bases left between them. The CDR3 loop is CASSLGETNYGYTF. The CDR3 coding sequence is TGTGCCAGCAGCTTGGGGGAGACTAACTATGGCTACACCTTC.

The chain links TRBV5-1 to TRBJ2-2; 7 nucleotides line up with TRBD2. Germline-derived CDR1 and CDR2 are SGHRS and YFSETQ. CDR3 length equals 18 residues. V dropped 0 bases and J dropped 4; count of bases not matched to a gene: 12. The CDR3 DNA sequence: TGCGCCAGCAGCTTGGGGGCAGGGACTAAGGGCGGCACCGGGGAGCTGTTTTTT. Translated, it gives CASSLGAGTKGGTGELFF.

Of note for this clone: One end of the junction fails to match germline, which may point to a read error. The chain recombines TRBV7-9 with TRBJ2-7, with 9 bases that match TRBD1. The CDR3 loop spans 14 amino acids. CDR1 is SEHNR and CDR2 is FQNEAQ in the germline V gene (reference sequence). DNA for the CDR3: TGTGCCAGCAGCTTGGGACAGGGTCTTTACGGGCAGTACTTC. This codes for CASSLGQGLYGQYF.

The count of this clone is one. The chain employs TRBV28 and TRBJ2-4; possibly TRBD1 or TRBD2 for D (6 bases each). The CDR3 covers 16 residues. Per the germline V gene, CDR1 is MDHEN and CDR2 is SYDVKM. The V end lost 7 bases, the J end lost 6 bases, and 22 bases lay between the germline ends. CDR3: CASNSETQGRGNIQYF. The CDR3 nucleotides read TGTGCCAGCAATTCAGAAACTCAGGGGCGGGGAAACATTCAGTACTTC.

In this sample, this clone turned up once. This chain links TRBV5-6 with TRBJ1-3; 8 positions agree with TRBD1. V was pared by 2 bases and J by 3 bases, with 7 bases of the junction left unmatched. This CDR3 has 16 amino acids. Per the germline V gene, CDR1 is SGHDT and CDR2 is YYEEEE. CDR3 sequence (DNA): TGTGCCAGCAGCTTTAGTCCCAGGGGGCTTGGAAACACCATATATTTT. Its protein product is CASSFSPRGLGNTIYF.

The chain combines TRBV7-2 with TRBJ2-7; 11 bases agree with TRBD2. The length of the CDR3 is 15 residues. Per the germline V gene, CDR1 is SGHTA and CDR2 is FQGNSA. With V trimmed by 0 bases and J by 4 bases, 2 bases remained unmatched. The DNA of the CDR3 is TGTGCCAGCAGCTTAGCCATAGCGGGAGGGTACGAGCAGTACTTC. Its translation: CASSLAIAGGYEQYF.

This clone has just one count. This chain connects TRBV18 to TRBJ1-2; possibly TRBD1 for D (6 bases). Looked up from germline, CDR1 is KGHSH and CDR2 is LQKENI. V was shortened by 2 bases and J by 4 bases, with 14 bases between the two germline ends. The CDR3 has 15 residues. The CDR3 DNA reads as TGTGCCAGCTCACCAGGGCGACAGGACGGCTATGGCTACACCTTC. Protein: CASSPGRQDGYGYTF.

The genes are TRBV6-5 and TRBJ2-5, with D uncertain. TRBJ2-7 explains the end of the DNA better; the J call may be wrong. CDR3 size: 11 residues. CDR1 MNHEY and CDR2 SVGAGI come from the germline V gene. The CDR3 DNA is TGTGCCAGCAGTTTGGGCTACGAGCAGTACTTC. Protein: CASSLGYEQYF.

The V and J genes are TRBV5-6 and TRBJ1-2, with 9 bases aligning to TRBD1. Trimming took 4 bases from V and 8 from J; bases not matched to a gene: 9. This CDR3 is 14 amino acids long. The V gene's germline CDR1 is SGHDT and CDR2 YYEEEE. The CDR3 nucleotides are TGTGCCAGCAGCGGAACAGGGGGCGCGAAAGGCTACACCTTC. Its translation is CASSGTGGAKGYTF.

The chain uses TRBV2 and TRBJ1-1, with D perhaps matching TRBD1 (5 bases). Germline loops: CDR1 SNHLY, CDR2 FYNNEI. V was trimmed by 3 bases and J by 0 bases, leaving 11 bases between them. The CDR3 spans 15 residues. The CDR3 bases are TGTGCCAGCAGTGAGGGGCCCAGGGTGAACACTGAAGCTTTCTTT. Translation: CASSEGPRVNTEAFF.

As to this clone: The sample has other DNA sequences that encode this CDR3 too. V and J are TRBV28 and TRBJ2-2; 12 bases line up with TRBD2. CDR3 size: 15 residues. Germline CDR1 is MDHEN and CDR2 is SYDVKM. After removal of 6 bases from V and 4 bases from J, the junction contained 3 bases not matched to a gene. DNA for the CDR3: TGTGCCAGCAGCTTGACTAGCGGGAGCACCGGGGAGCTGTTTTTT. Translated: CASSLTSGSTGELFF.

The chain employs TRBV28 and TRBJ1-5; D unresolved. V was pared by 1 base and J by 3 bases, with 7 bases between. The CDR3 length is 14 residues. Germline assignment: CDR1 MDHEN and CDR2 SYDVKM. CDR3 loop: CASSLYTDNQPQHF. As DNA, the CDR3 is TGTGCCAGCAGTTTATATACAGACAATCAGCCCCAGCATTTT.

As for this clone: This CDR3 is also generated by other DNA sequences in the sample. This chain joins TRBV7-3 and TRBJ2-3; TRBD1 might be the D (6 bases). The germline gives CDR1 SGHTA, CDR2 FQGTGA. CDR3 length: 14 amino acids. Trimming removed 1 base at V and 4 bases at J, with 9 bases between. The CDR3 DNA is TGTGCCAGCAGCTTAATTTCAGGGGCAGATACGCAGTATTTT. Its protein product is CASSLISGADTQYF.

About this clone: This CDR3 is also generated by other DNA sequences in the sample. This chain joins TRBV5-1 and TRBJ1-4, with D unresolved. V was shortened by 1 base and J by 0 bases, with 7 bases between the two germline ends. The CDR3 runs 15 residues. Germline V gene sequence: CDR1 SGHRS, CDR2 YFSETQ. CDR3 amino acids: CASSLNPATNEKLFF. In DNA, the CDR3 is TGCGCCAGCAGCTTGAATCCGGCAACTAATGAAAAACTGTTTTTT.

The gene calls are TRBV27 and TRBJ2-3; D remains ambiguous. Germline CDR1 MNHEY, CDR2 SMNVEV (reference sequence). Trimming shortened V by 6 bases and J by 2 bases, and 9 bases separated the two germline ends. This CDR3 has 13 amino acids. CDR3 protein: CASRVKPTDTQYF. CDR3 bases: TGTGCCAGCAGGGTAAAGCCCACAGATACGCAGTATTTT.